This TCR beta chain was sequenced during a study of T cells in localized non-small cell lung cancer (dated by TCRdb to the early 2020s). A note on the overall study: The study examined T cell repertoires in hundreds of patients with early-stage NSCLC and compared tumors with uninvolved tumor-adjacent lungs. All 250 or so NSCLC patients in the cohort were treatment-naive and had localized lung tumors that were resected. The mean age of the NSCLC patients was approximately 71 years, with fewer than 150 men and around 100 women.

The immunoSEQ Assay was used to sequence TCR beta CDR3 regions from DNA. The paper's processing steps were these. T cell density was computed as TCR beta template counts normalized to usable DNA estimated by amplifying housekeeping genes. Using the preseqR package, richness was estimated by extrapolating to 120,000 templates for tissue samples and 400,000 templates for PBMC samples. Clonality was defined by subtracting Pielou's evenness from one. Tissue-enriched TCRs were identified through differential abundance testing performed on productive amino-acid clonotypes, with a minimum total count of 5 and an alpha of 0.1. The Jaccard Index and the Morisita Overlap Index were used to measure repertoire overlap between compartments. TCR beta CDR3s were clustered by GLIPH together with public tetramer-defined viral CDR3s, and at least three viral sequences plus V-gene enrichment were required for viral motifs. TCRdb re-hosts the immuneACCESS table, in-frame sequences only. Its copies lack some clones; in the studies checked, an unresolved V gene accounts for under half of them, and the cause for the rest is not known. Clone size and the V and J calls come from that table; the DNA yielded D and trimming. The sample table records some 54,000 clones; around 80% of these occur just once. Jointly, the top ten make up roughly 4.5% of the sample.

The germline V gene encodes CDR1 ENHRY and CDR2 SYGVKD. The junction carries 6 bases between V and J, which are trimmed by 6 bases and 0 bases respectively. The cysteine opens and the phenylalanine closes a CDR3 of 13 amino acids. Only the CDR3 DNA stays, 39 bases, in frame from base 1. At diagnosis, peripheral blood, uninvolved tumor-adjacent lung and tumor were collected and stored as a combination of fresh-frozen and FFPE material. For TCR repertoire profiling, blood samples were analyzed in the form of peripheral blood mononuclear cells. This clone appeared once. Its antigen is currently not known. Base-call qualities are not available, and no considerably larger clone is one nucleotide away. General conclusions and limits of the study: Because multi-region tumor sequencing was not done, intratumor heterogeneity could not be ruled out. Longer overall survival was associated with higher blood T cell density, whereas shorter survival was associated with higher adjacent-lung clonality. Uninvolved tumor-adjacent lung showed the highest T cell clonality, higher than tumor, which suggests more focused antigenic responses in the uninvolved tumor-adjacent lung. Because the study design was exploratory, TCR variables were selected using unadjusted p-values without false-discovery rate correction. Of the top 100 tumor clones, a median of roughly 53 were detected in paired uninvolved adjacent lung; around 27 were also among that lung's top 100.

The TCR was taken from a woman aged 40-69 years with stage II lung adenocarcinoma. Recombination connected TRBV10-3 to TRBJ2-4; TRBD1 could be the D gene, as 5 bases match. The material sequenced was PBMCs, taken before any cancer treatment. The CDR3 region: CAIRQEAKNIQYF. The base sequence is TGTGCCATCAGACAGGAAGCCAAAAACATTCAGTACTTC.